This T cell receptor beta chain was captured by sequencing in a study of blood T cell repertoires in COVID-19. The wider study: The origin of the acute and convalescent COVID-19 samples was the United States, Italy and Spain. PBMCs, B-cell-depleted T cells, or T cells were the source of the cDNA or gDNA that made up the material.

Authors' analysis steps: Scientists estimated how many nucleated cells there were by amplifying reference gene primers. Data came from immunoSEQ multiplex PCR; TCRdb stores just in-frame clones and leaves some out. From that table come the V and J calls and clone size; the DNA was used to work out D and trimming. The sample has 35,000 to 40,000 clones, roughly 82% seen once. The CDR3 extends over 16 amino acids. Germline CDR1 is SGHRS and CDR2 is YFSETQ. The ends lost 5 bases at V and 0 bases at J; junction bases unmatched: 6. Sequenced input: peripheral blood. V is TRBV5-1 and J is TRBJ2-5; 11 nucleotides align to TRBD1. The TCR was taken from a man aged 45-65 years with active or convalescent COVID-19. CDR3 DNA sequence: TGCGCCAGCAGGTCGGGGACAGGGGGTTACCAAGAGACCCAGTACTTC. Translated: CASRSGTGGYQETQYF.